This TCR beta chain was sequenced during a study of T cell responses to AZD1222 COVID-19 vaccine. The study's findings and limits: The sample set comprised mostly white British donors with more females, and clonal diversity was possibly underestimated.

The length of the CDR3 is 15 residues. A remark on this clone: The antigen remains unidentified.

Here immunoSEQ multiplex PCR was the method, and the copy in TCRdb shows in-frame clones only, minus some. Seen here are 110,000 to 150,000 clones, 85% to 90% observed once, and the top ten hold around 1.6%. V usage is TRBV21-1 and J usage is TRBJ1-5; the table's D call TRBD1 went unverified against the DNA. TRBV21-1 constitutes a pseudogene. This clonotype was sampled from an adult in good health. The sample in question was peripheral blood, obtained on day 0 of AZD1222 vaccination. This chain's CDR3 is CASSKGAGNNQPQHF. As DNA, the CDR3 is TGTGCCAGCAGCAAAGGGGCAGGGAACAATCAGCCCCAGCATTTT.